Listed here is a single T cell receptor (beta chain). Its specificity is unknown. The CDR3 consists of 14 residues. Germline CDR1 and CDR2: SGHVS and FQNEAQ. V was pared by 5 bases and J by 4 bases, with 5 bases of the junction left unmatched. The donors comprised healthy bone marrow donors. This entry belongs to a study of cytomegalovirus exposure and HLA in healthy donors. Points from the study as a whole: The study listed under 200 cytomegalovirus-associated TCR beta chains. Later analysis identified a missense DCLRE1C variant that was linked to TCR beta V- and J-gene trimming. Highly shared sequence variants in one cluster were likely a sequencing artifact.

PCR employed 60 Vbeta and 13 Jbeta primers. Sequenced by immunoSEQ multiplex PCR; TCRdb stores in-frame clones only, minus some. The sample shows approximately 110,000 clones, roughly three quarters of them seen only once. This sequence joins TRBV7-8 and TRBJ2-3; 8 bases fit TRBD2. The sequenced sample was PBMCs. The clonotype comes from a woman between 45 and 60 years old in good health and CMV-seropositive. The CDR3 DNA sequence: TGTGCCAGCAGCCAGAGCGGGGGCCCAGATACGCAGTATTTT. Translated: CASSQSGGPDTQYF.